These 22 T cell receptor beta chains were all obtained from the same sample, sequenced in a study of T cells in Graves' hyperthyroidism and ophthalmopathy. RNA transcripts gave rise to amplified TCR beta CDR3 regions. The HTBI set primed first-round TCR CDR3 RT-PCR. A single record per CDR3 protein comes from TCRdb applying MiXCR to the multiplex PCR reads. The sample has a few hundred thousand distinct CDR3 sequences, more than 14% seen once. Input material: blood. The receptors stem from a woman aged 25 to 39 with Graves' ophthalmopathy.

There are a few counts of this clonotype. The chain recombines TRBV7-9 with TRBJ1-2; tentatively, D is TRBD1 (6 bases). The CDR3 runs 16 residues. Germline CDR1 and CDR2: SEHNR and FQNEAQ (reference sequence). V was trimmed by 4 bases and J by 0 bases, leaving 15 bases between them. This CDR3 reads CASSSGQTLANYGYTF. DNA of the CDR3: TGTGCCAGCAGCTCAGGACAGACCCTTGCTAACTATGGCTACACCTTC.

The V call is TRBV9, the J call TRBJ1-3; D gene ambiguous. CDR3 length: 17 residues. Trimming cost V 4 bases and J 0 bases, with 17 bases left between them. CDR1 is SGDLS and CDR2 is YYNGEE in the germline V gene. The CDR3 here is CASSPSEGGSSGNTIYF. The CDR3, as DNA: TGTGCCAGCAGCCCATCAGAGGGTGGAAGCTCTGGAAACACCATATATTTT. Full variable domain (missing parts from reference TRBV9 and TRBJ1-3): DSGVTQTPKHLITATGQRVTLRCSPRSGDLSVYWYQQSLDQGLQFLIQYYNGEERAKGNILERFSAQQFPDLHSELNLSSLELGDSALYFCASSPSEGGSSGNTIYFGEGSWLTVV.

There are many counts of this clonotype. The chain joins TRBV5-1 to TRBJ2-1, with 13 positions matching TRBD2. Trimming took 2 bases from V and 5 from J; bases not matched to a gene: 7. Germline assignment: CDR1 SGHRS and CDR2 YFSETQ. CDR3 length equals 17 residues. The CDR3 sequence is CASSFTSGGGGDNEQFF. The DNA for the CDR3 is TGCGCCAGCAGCTTCACTAGCGGGGGGGGCGGAGACAATGAGCAGTTCTTC.

The CDR3 DNA reads TGCAGTGCTATCTCCGGGACAGGGGGGCAGCCCCAGCATTTT. Translated, it gives CSAISGTGGQPQHF. This chain links TRBV20-1 with TRBJ1-5, with 11 bases fitting TRBD1. CDR3 size: 14 residues. V dropped 4 bases and J dropped 7; count of bases not matched to a gene: 6. Germline V gene lookup returns CDR1 DFQATT and CDR2 SNEGSKA (reference sequence).

This clonotype was recorded at least ten times. The chain's CDR3 is CSASTYEQYF. CDR3 nucleotide sequence: TGCAGTGCTTCGACGTACGAGCAGTACTTC. The J gene is TRBJ2-7, the V gene TRBV20-1; D is unresolved. This CDR3 has 10 residues. CDR1 and CDR2 from the germline V gene are DFQATT and SNEGSKA (reference sequence). The ends were cut back, 5 bases at V and 4 bases at J, with 6 bases in the middle.

The rearrangement links TRBV28 to TRBJ2-7, with 9 nucleotides matching TRBD1. Germline V lookup: CDR1 MDHEN, CDR2 SYDVKM. Germline trimming cut 6 bases from V and 3 bases from J; bases unmatched to any gene: 6. There are 14 residues in the CDR3. The CDR3 DNA reads TGTGCCAGCAGACTACGGGACAGGGACTACGAGCAGTACTTC. It encodes CASRLRDRDYEQYF.

This clonotype appeared many times. The chain carries TRBV28 and TRBJ2-2; 8 positions agree with TRBD2. The CDR3 is made up of 16 amino acids. The germline V gene has CDR1 MDHEN and CDR2 SYDVKM. The V and J ends lost 6 bases and 7 bases, in that order; junction bases with no gene match: 13. The CDR3 is CASSPPQSGGGGELFF. The CDR3 DNA reads as TGTGCCAGCAGCCCTCCTCAGAGCGGGGGTGGCGGGGAGCTGTTTTTT.

This clonotype has ten or more counts. At one end, the junction sequence differs from germline, possibly due to a read error. V gene TRBV20-1 combines with J gene TRBJ1-1, with a tentative D call TRBD1 (6 bases). CDR3 length: 13 residues. CDR1 is DFQATT, CDR2 SNEGSKA, per germline (reference sequence). CDR3 DNA: TGCAGTGCTCGAGATCAGGGGTCGGCTGAAGCTTTCTTT. As protein: CSARDQGSAEAFF.

This clonotype has at least ten counts. The CDR3 region has the DNA TGTGCCAGCTCACGAACAGGGACAGGGAGAAACGAGCAGTACTTC. Amino acids: CASSRTGTGRNEQYF. The V gene is TRBV18, the J gene TRBJ2-7; 9 bases are shared with TRBD1. The CDR3 runs 15 residues. Germline loops: CDR1 KGHSH, CDR2 LQKENI. V dropped 4 bases and J dropped 5; count of bases not matched to a gene: 9.

In its sample, this clonotype was seen many times. This chain joins TRBV11-2 and TRBJ2-1; 9 bases map to TRBD1. This CDR3 comprises 15 residues. Germline lookup yields CDR1 SGHAT and CDR2 FQNNGV. V lost 4 bases and J lost 6; bases outside the gene matches: 7. This chain's CDR3 is CASSSIRDRVNEQFF. The CDR3, as DNA: TGTGCCAGCAGCTCAATCCGGGACAGGGTCAATGAGCAGTTCTTC.

This clonotype has ten or more counts. The V call is TRBV11-3, the J call TRBJ2-3; D is uncertain. V lost 4 bases, J lost 4 bases, and 12 bases lay in between. The CDR3 sequence is 14 residues long. CDR1 SGHNT and CDR2 YENEEA come from the germline V gene. This CDR3 is CASSSRTSADTQYF. For the CDR3, the DNA is TGTGCCAGCAGCTCACGAACGAGTGCAGATACGCAGTATTTT.

This clonotype showed up many times. The chain employs TRBV11-2 and TRBJ1-3; a weak D match, TRBD1 (6 bases). Germline CDR1 SGHAT, CDR2 FQNNGV. The CDR3 loop spans 16 amino acids. V was clipped by 6 bases and J by 2 bases, with 17 bases between them. CDR3 region: CASSSSRTEAGNTIYF. CDR3 DNA: TGTGCCAGCAGTTCCTCCCGGACAGAAGCTGGAAACACCATATATTTT. The entire variable domain, with the rest obtained from reference TRBV11-2 and TRBJ1-3, is as follows: EAGVAQSPRYKIIEKRQSVAFWCNPISGHATLYWYQQILGQGPKLLIQFQNNGVVDDSQLPKDRFSAERLKGVDSTLKIQPAKLEDSAVYLCASSSSRTEAGNTIYFGEGSWLTVV.

At least ten counts were recorded for this clonotype. The chain joins TRBV18 to TRBJ1-1; no reliable D call. Germline CDR1 and CDR2: KGHSH and LQKENI. The CDR3 is made up of 12 amino acids. The germline V and J ends were trimmed by 4 bases and 6 bases, with 9 bases remaining between them. The CDR3 nucleotides read TGTGCCAGCTCACTTGATTGGGCTGAAGCTTTCTTT. It encodes CASSLDWAEAFF. Full variable domain (outside the CDR3, taken from reference TRBV18 and TRBJ1-1): NAGVMQNPRHLVRRRGQEARLRCSPMKGHSHVYWYRQLPEEGLKFMVYLQKENIIDESGMPKERFSAEFPKEGPSILRIQQVVRGDSAAYFCASSLDWAEAFFGQGTRLTVV.

This clonotype has a count of ten or more. The J gene is TRBJ2-3, the V gene TRBV7-3; perhaps TRBD1 as D (5 bases). V was trimmed by 5 bases and J by 6 bases, leaving 18 bases between them. The germline gives CDR1 SGHTA, CDR2 FQGTGA. CDR3 size: 15 residues. The CDR3: CASSPGQAALDTQYF. For the CDR3, the DNA is TGTGCCAGCAGCCCAGGGCAGGCCGCGTTGGATACGCAGTATTTT.

This clonotype was counted only a few times. The V and J genes are TRBV29-1 and TRBJ2-1, with D tentatively TRBD1 or TRBD2 (5 bases each). Trimming stripped 3 bases from V and 0 bases from J, with 9 bases between. The CDR3 runs 14 residues. The germline V gene encodes CDR1 SQVTM and CDR2 ANQGSEA. CDR3 sequence reads: CSVDPGTSYNEQFF. The DNA for the CDR3 is TGCAGCGTTGACCCCGGGACCTCCTACAATGAGCAGTTCTTC.

This clonotype was recorded at least ten times. CDR3 region: CATSIRNSLDTQYF. The DNA for the CDR3 is TGTGCCACCAGCATACGGAACAGCCTAGATACGCAGTATTTT. The chain joins TRBV15 to TRBJ2-3; no definite D call. Germline V gene sequence: CDR1 LNHNV, CDR2 YYDKDF (reference sequence). The CDR3 loop spans 14 amino acids. V lost 4 bases and J lost 5, with 13 bases in between.

This clonotype was found many times. This sequence joins TRBV7-9 and TRBJ2-7; 8 bases are a match to TRBD1. The CDR3 contains 16 residues. V dropped 7 bases and J dropped 6; count of bases not matched to a gene: 17. Germline V gene data show CDR1 as SEHNR and CDR2 as FQNEAQ (reference sequence). The CDR3 spells CASKHYRGSTSSEQYF. The DNA for the CDR3 is TGTGCCAGCAAACACTACAGGGGGTCCACTAGTAGCGAGCAGTACTTC.

This clonotype was detected many times. The chain employs TRBV10-3 and TRBJ1-1; the D gene is possibly TRBD1 (6 bases). This CDR3 is built from 13 residues. Germline values: CDR1 ENHRY, CDR2 SYGVKD. The V end was cut by 6 bases, the J end by 1 base, with 9 bases between. The CDR3 here is CAIRGGSNTEAFF. For the CDR3, the DNA is TGTGCCATCAGGGGGGGCTCGAACACTGAAGCTTTCTTT.

This clonotype was detected many times. The chain recombines TRBV7-2 with TRBJ1-5; D is unclear. The CDR3 runs 17 residues. The germline CDR1 and CDR2 sequences are SGHTA and FQGNSA. Trimming shortened V by 2 bases and J by 1 base, and 15 bases separated the two germline ends. CDR3 nucleotide sequence: TGTGCCAGCAGCTTAACTACCGGGGTGGGCAGCAATCAGCCCCAGCATTTT. Translation gives CASSLTTGVGSNQPQHF.

In this sample, this clonotype turned up many times. This chain connects TRBV5-1 to TRBJ1-2; D possibly corresponds to TRBD1 (5 bases). The ends were cut back, 1 base at V and 4 bases at J, with 17 bases in the middle. This CDR3 spans 16 amino acids. Germline V gene data show CDR1 as SGHRS and CDR2 as YFSETQ. The DNA of the CDR3 is TGCGCCAGCAGCTTGAAAGCTGAAGGGGTACCCTATGGCTACACCTTC. As protein: CASSLKAEGVPYGYTF.

This clonotype was counted ten times or more. The chain uses TRBV30 and TRBJ1-6, with D hard to call. Trimming shortened V by 2 bases and J by 5 bases, and 7 bases separated the two germline ends. Germline V CDR1 and CDR2: GTSNPN, SVGIG (reference sequence). This CDR3 region has 13 residues. This CDR3 reads CAWSLHDNSPLHF. CDR3 DNA: TGTGCCTGGAGTTTACACGATAATTCACCCCTCCACTTT.

To note about this clonotype: Relative to the germline gene, one junction end is altered; a read error may explain this. This chain uses TRBV7-7 with TRBJ2-5; tentative D call: TRBD2 (5 bases). Germline V gene lookup returns CDR1 SSHAT and CDR2 FNYEAQ (reference sequence). CDR3 length: 16 residues. This CDR3 is CASSVTSGRSQETQYF. The CDR3 DNA is TGTGCTAGCAGCGTGACATCGGGGAGATCTCAAGAGACCCAGTACTTC.